A single T cell receptor beta chain is shown here with its context. The antigen is not known. The data are from a study of siplizumab effects on memory and regulatory T cells. Findings and limits, study-wide: Poor capture below about 10^-5 frequency left most alloreactive clones unmapped to unstimulated subsets. Naive T cells appeared more varied than memory cells and looked like key alloresponse contributors. Roughly 80-97% of proliferating CD4+ or CD8+ clones lacked an assignable naive or memory phenotype.

This CDR3 contains 16 residues. V was cut by 5 bases and J by 0 bases, with 17 bases left in between. CDR1 and CDR2 (germline): MNHEY, SMNVEV (reference sequence). About 10^5 TCR templates were measured in each sample. Produced via immunoSEQ multiplex PCR; TCRdb's table is partial and in-frame only. The sample comprises about 91,000 clones, roughly 93% of which are singletons, and 5.5% to 7.5% rests with the top ten. The J gene is TRBJ2-7, the V gene TRBV27; D is perhaps TRBD2 (5 bases). The sequence came from a human donor in good health. The sample taken for sequencing was CD8+ T cells sorted from blood. CDR3 residues: CASSARGAPSSYEQYF. For the CDR3, the DNA is TGTGCCAGCAGTGCCCGGGGAGCGCCGAGCTCCTACGAGCAGTACTTC.